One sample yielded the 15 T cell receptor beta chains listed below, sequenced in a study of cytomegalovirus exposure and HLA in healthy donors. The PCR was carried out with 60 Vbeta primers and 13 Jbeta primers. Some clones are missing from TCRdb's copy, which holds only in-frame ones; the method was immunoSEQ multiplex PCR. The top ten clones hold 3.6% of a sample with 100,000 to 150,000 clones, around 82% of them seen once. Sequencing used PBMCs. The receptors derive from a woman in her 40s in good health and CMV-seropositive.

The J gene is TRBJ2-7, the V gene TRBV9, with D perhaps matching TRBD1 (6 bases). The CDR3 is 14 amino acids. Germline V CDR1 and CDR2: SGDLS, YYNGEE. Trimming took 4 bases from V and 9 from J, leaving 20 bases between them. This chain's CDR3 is CASSRDTDSQGQYF. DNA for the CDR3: TGTGCCAGCAGCAGGGACACCGATTCTCAGGGGCAGTACTTC.

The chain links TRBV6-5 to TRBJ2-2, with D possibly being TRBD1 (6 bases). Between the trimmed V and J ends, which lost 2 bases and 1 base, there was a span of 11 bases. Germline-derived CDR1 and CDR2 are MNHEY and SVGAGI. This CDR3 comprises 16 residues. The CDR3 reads CASSYGQGLNTGELFF. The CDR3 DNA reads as TGTGCCAGCAGTTACGGCCAGGGGCTGAACACCGGGGAGCTGTTTTTT.

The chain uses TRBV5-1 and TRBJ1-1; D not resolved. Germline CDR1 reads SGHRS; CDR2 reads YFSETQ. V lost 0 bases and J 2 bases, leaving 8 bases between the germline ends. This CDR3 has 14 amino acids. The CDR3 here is CASSLATYNTEAFF. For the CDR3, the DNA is TGCGCCAGCAGCTTGGCCACCTACAACACTGAAGCTTTCTTT.

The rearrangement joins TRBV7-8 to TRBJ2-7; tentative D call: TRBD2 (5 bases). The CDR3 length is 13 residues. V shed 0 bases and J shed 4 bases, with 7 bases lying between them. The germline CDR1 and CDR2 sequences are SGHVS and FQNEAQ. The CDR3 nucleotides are TGTGCCAGCAGCTTAGCGGGAGCATACGAGCAGTACTTC. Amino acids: CASSLAGAYEQYF. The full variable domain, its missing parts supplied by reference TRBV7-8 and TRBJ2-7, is GAGVSQSPRYKVAKRGQDVALRCDPISGHVSLFWYQQALGQGPEFLTYFQNEAQLDKSGLPSDRFFAERPEGSVSTLKIQRTQQEDSAVYLCASSLAGAYEQYFGPGTRLTVT.

CDR3 sequence: CASSKEQGTLREKLFF. For the CDR3, the DNA is TGTGCCAGCAGTAAAGAACAGGGGACCTTACGTGAAAAACTGTTTTTT. This chain joins TRBV6-1 and TRBJ1-4; 7 positions match TRBD1. The CDR3 has 16 amino acids. Germline values: CDR1 MNHNS, CDR2 SASEGT. J gave up 7 bases and V 5 bases, and 13 bases lay outside the gene matches.

The CDR3 nucleotides read TGCGCCAGCAGCCCACAGACAGTGAACACTGAAGCTTTCTTT. Its protein product is CASSPQTVNTEAFF. The chain joins TRBV5-1 to TRBJ1-1; the D gene is possibly TRBD1 (5 bases). CDR3 length: 14 residues. Between the trimmed V and J ends, which lost 4 bases and 0 bases, there was a span of 10 bases. Germline values: CDR1 SGHRS, CDR2 YFSETQ.

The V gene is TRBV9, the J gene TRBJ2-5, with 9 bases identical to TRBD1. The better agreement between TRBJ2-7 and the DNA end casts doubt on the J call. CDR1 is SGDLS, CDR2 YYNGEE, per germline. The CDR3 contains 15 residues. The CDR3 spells CASSVGMGQGNEQYF. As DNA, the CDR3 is TGTGCCAGCAGCGTAGGGATGGGACAGGGCAACGAGCAGTACTTC.

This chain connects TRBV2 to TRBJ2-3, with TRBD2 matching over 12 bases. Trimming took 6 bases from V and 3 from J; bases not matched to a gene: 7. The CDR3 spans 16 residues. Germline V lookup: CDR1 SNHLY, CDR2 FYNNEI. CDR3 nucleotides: TGTGCCAGCAGGGAGACTAGCGGGAGTCGGACAGATACGCAGTATTTT. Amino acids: CASRETSGSRTDTQYF.

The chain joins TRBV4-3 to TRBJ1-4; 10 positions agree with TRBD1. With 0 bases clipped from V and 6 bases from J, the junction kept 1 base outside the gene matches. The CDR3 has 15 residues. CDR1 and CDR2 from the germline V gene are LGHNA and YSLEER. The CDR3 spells CASSQDGTGDEKLFF. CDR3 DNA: TGCGCCAGCAGCCAAGACGGGACAGGGGATGAAAAACTGTTTTTT.

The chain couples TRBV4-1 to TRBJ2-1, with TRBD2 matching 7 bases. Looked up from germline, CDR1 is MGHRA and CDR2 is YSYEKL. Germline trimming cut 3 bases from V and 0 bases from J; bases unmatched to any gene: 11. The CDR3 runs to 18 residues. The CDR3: CASSQIPPSGSSYNEQFF. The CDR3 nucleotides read TGCGCCAGCAGCCAGATACCCCCTAGCGGCAGCTCCTACAATGAGCAGTTCTTC.

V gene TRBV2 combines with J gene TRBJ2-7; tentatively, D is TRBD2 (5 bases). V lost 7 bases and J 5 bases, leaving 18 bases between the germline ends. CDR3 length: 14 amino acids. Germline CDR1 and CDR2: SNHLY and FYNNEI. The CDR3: CASKPGTTSNEQYF. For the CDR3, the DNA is TGTGCCAGCAAACCGGGAACCACGTCGAACGAGCAGTACTTC.

The DNA of the CDR3 is TGTGCCACCAAGGACAGGGAAGGTGAAAAACTGTTTTTT. The encoded protein is CATKDREGEKLFF. This chain joins TRBV15 and TRBJ1-4, with 8 bases matching TRBD1. Germline CDR1 reads LNHNV; CDR2 reads YYDKDF (reference sequence). The CDR3 is 13 amino acids. The V segment lost 7 bases and the J segment 7 bases; nucleotides outside the gene matches: 5.

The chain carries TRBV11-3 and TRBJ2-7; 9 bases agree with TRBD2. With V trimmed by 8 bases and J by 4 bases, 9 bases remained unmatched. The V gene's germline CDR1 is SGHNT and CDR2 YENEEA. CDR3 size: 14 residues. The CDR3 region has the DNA TGTGCCAGCGGTGGTTGGACTAGCGAGTACGAGCAGTACTTC. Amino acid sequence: CASGGWTSEYEQYF.

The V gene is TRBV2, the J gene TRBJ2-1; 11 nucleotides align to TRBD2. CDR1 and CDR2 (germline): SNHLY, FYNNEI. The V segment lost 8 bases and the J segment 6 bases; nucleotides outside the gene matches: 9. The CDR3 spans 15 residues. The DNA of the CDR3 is TGTGCCAGCCCCCGCGGGACTAGCGGAACCAATGAGCAGTTCTTC. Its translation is CASPRGTSGTNEQFF.

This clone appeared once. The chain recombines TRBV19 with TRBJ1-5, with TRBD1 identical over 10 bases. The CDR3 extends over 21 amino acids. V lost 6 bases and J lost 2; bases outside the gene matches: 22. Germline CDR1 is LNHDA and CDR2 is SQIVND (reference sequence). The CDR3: CASRGYELGQTGTGGNQPQHF. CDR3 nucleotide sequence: TGTGCCAGTAGGGGGTACGAACTGGGACAAACCGGGACAGGGGGCAATCAGCCCCAGCATTTT.